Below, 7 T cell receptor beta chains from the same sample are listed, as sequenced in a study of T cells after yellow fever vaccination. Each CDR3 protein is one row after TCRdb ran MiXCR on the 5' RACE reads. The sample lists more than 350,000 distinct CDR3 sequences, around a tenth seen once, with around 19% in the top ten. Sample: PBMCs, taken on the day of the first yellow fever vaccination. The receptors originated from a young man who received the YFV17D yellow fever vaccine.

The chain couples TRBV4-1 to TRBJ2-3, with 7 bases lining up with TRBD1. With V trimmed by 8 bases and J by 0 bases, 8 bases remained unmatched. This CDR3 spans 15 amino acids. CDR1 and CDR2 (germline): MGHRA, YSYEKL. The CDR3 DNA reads TGCGCCAGCGCGCACAGGGGTAGGAGCACAGATACGCAGTATTTT. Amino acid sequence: CASAHRGRSTDTQYF.

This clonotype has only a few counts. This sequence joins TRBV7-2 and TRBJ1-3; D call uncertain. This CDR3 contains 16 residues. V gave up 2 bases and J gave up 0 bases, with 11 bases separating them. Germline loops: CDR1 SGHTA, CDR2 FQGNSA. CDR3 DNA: TGTGCCAGCAGCTTAAGTGATACTTCCTCTGGAAACACCATATATTTT. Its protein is CASSLSDTSSGNTIYF.

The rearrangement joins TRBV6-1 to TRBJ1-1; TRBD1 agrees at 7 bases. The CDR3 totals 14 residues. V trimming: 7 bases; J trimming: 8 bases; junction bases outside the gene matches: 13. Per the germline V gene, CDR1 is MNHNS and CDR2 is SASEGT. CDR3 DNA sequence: TGTGCCAGCAACCGAGGGGGCTTGGACAAGGAAGCTTTCTTT. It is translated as CASNRGGLDKEAFF.

The CDR3 region has the DNA TGTGCCAGCAGCTTAGGATGGGGGGCCTTAGAAGCTTTCTTT. It encodes CASSLGWGALEAFF. The chain uses TRBV7-9 and TRBJ1-1, with D possibly TRBD1 on 6 matching bases. The length of the CDR3 is 14 residues. The V and J ends lost 1 base and 8 bases respectively, with 14 bases between them. In germline, CDR1 is SEHNR, CDR2 FQNEAQ (reference sequence).

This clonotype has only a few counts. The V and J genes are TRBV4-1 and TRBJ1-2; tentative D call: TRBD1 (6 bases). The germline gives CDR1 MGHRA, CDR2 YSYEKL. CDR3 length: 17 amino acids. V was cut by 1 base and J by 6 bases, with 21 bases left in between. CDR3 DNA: TGCGCCAGCAGCCAAGTAGGGGTGAGGGGGTACGAGAATGGCTACACCTTC. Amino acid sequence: CASSQVGVRGYENGYTF.

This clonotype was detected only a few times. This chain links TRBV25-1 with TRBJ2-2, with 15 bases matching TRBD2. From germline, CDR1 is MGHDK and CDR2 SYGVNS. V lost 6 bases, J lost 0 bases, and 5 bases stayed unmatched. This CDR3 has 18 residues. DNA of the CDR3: TGTGCCAGCAGGGTCGGACTAGCGGGGGGGGCGAACACCGGGGAGCTGTTTTTT. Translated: CASRVGLAGGANTGELFF.

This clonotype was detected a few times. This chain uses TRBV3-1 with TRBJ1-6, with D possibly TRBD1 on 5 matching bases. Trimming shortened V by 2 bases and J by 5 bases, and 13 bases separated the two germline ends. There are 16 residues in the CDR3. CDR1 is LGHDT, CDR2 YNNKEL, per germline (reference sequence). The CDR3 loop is CASSQWSGRDNSPLHF. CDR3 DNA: TGTGCCAGCAGCCAATGGTCAGGGAGAGATAATTCACCCCTCCACTTT.